This TCR beta chain was identified in a study of T cell responses to AZD1222 COVID-19 vaccine. CDR1 and CDR2 from the germline V gene are LNHDA and SQIVND (reference sequence). The V end lost 6 bases, the J end lost 4 bases, and 21 bases lay between the germline ends. This CDR3 is 16 amino acids long. Repertoires were generated with immunoSEQ multiplex PCR, while TCRdb's copy carries only in-frame clones and drops some. Of under 200,000 clones in the sample, roughly 88% are singletons; the top ten hold 0.95% to 1%. Note on this clone: Its antigen is not known.

Overall study findings and caveats: Two AZD1222 doses significantly raised spike-specific TCR breadth and depth over controls. With dominance at 160-218 and 743-854, vaccine-associated CD4 TCRs spanned spike. As reported, nearly half of all spike-specific TCRs target variant regions that are unmutated. The sample set comprised mostly white British donors with more females, and clonal diversity was possibly underestimated.

This TCR was sampled from an adult in good health. The rearrangement uses TRBV19 and TRBJ1-1; D call uncertain. Specimen: peripheral blood, collected on day 0 of AZD1222 vaccination. This CDR3 is CASSSDPSAFGTEAFF. CDR3 coding DNA: TGTGCCAGTAGCAGTGATCCTTCCGCATTTGGCACTGAAGCTTTCTTT.